These 27 T cell receptor beta chains originate from one sample sequenced in a study of shared clonotypes between healthy human individuals. Generated by immunoSEQ multiplex PCR, the TCRdb table keeps only in-frame clones and is missing some. The sample contains under 2,500,000 clones, 95% of which appear only once. The specimen was naive CD4+ T cells sorted from blood. The subset here: CD45RA+ positively selected. Receptor source: a man between 18 and 29 years old in good health.

V usage is TRBV2 and J usage is TRBJ2-4; no definite D call. The CDR3 is made up of 11 amino acids. Germline lookup yields CDR1 SNHLY and CDR2 FYNNEI. V shed 9 bases and J shed 12 bases, with 15 bases lying between them. This chain's CDR3 is CARIPGHTQYF. In DNA form, the CDR3 reads TGTGCCAGGATACCGGGCCACACTCAGTACTTC.

The rearrangement uses TRBV9 and TRBJ2-3, with 12 nucleotides matching TRBD2. The CDR3 length is 17 residues. V lost 0 bases and J lost 3; bases outside the gene matches: 5. CDR1 is SGDLS, CDR2 YYNGEE, per germline. Here the CDR3 reads CASSVATSGGTTDTQYF. The CDR3 DNA follows: TGTGCCAGCAGCGTAGCTACTAGCGGGGGGACGACAGATACGCAGTATTTT.

The chain links TRBV29-1 to TRBJ2-1; 9 bases line up with TRBD1. V gave up 2 bases and J gave up 6 bases; unmatched junction bases: 5. Germline CDR1 and CDR2: SQVTM and ANQGSEA. The CDR3 spans 14 residues. This CDR3 is CSVESGQGPNEQFF. The CDR3 DNA sequence: TGCAGCGTTGAATCGGGACAGGGTCCCAATGAGCAGTTCTTC.

V is TRBV4-1 and J is TRBJ2-7; D gene unclear. Germline CDR1 reads MGHRA; CDR2 reads YSYEKL. The CDR3 totals 17 residues. V lost 1 base and J lost 2, with 18 bases in between. The CDR3 nucleotides are TGCGCCAGCAGCCAAGCCTATGTAACCCAACCTACCTACGAGCAGTACTTC. Its protein product is CASSQAYVTQPTYEQYF.

On this clone itself: Other DNA sequences from this sample encode an identical CDR3 as well. The DNA of the CDR3 is TGTGCCAGCAGTTTGGTCGGGGGAGGTGGCTACACCTTC. Translating it yields CASSLVGGGGYTF. The V gene is TRBV27, the J gene TRBJ1-2; a weak D match, TRBD1 (5 bases). The V gene's germline CDR1 is MNHEY and CDR2 SMNVEV (reference sequence). V was clipped by 3 bases and J by 7 bases, with 12 bases between them. The CDR3 has 13 amino acids.

CDR3 nucleotide sequence: TGTGCCAGCAGCTTAAGTTCGTCGCCCGGGGAGCTGTTTTTT. It codes for CASSLSSSPGELFF. The V gene is TRBV11-2, the J gene TRBJ2-2; D gene uncertain. CDR1 is SGHAT, CDR2 FQNNGV, per germline. The germline V and J ends were trimmed by 2 bases and 6 bases, with 10 bases remaining between them. The CDR3 contains 14 residues.

The V and J genes are TRBV7-3 and TRBJ2-4, with D perhaps matching TRBD1 (6 bases). The V end lost 4 bases, the J end lost 7 bases, and 11 bases lay between the germline ends. CDR3 length equals 13 residues. The germline V gene encodes CDR1 SGHTA and CDR2 FQGTGA. CDR3 sequence: CASSSGVGNIQYF. CDR3 bases: TGTGCCAGCAGCTCAGGGGTGGGGAACATTCAGTACTTC. The full variable domain, its missing parts supplied by reference TRBV7-3 and TRBJ2-4, is GAGVSQTPSNKVTEKGKYVELRCDPISGHTALYWYRQSLGQGPEFLIYFQGTGAADDSGLPNDRFFAVRPEGSVSTLKIQRTERGDSAVYLCASSSGVGNIQYFGAGTRLSVL.

In DNA form, the CDR3 reads TGTGCCAGCAGTTACGGTCAGGGGCTATCCCTTTCCGAGCAGTACTTC. Translated: CASSYGQGLSLSEQYF. The V call is TRBV6-5, the J call TRBJ2-7, with TRBD1 as a possible D gene (6 bases). The V gene lost 2 bases and the J gene lost 6 bases, with 20 bases spanning the gap. The CDR3 consists of 16 residues. Germline CDR1 reads MNHEY; CDR2 reads SVGAGI.

This clone was observed a single time. The rearrangement joins TRBV11-2 to TRBJ2-1; D possibly matches TRBD1 or TRBD2 (6 bases each). CDR1 and CDR2 from the germline V gene are SGHAT and FQNNGV. The V end lost 2 bases, the J end lost 4 bases, and 15 bases lay between the germline ends. This CDR3 is 16 amino acids long. CDR3 amino acids: CASSLSLTGAYNEQFF. CDR3 DNA sequence: TGTGCCAGCAGCTTATCCCTGACGGGGGCGTACAATGAGCAGTTCTTC.

About this clone: Within the sample, other DNA sequences also encode this same CDR3. The chain couples TRBV7-9 to TRBJ1-2; a possible D gene is TRBD1 (5 bases). Germline V gene data show CDR1 as SEHNR and CDR2 as FQNEAQ (reference sequence). With 1 base removed from V and 8 bases from J, the gap between germline ends came to 11 bases. The CDR3 length is 13 residues. The CDR3, as DNA: TGTGCCAGCAGCTTAGTCCAGGGCAACGGCTACACCTTC. It is translated as CASSLVQGNGYTF.

This rearrangement joins TRBV5-1 to TRBJ1-4; a possible D gene is TRBD1 (5 bases). The CDR3 contains 14 residues. Trimming stripped 4 bases from V and 10 bases from J, with 17 bases between. In germline, CDR1 is SGHRS, CDR2 YFSETQ. For the CDR3, the DNA is TGCGCCAGCAGCGCACCCACCATCGGGGGAAAACTGTTTTTT. Residues: CASSAPTIGGKLFF.

The CDR3 spells CASSSDRIKSYNEQFF. The CDR3 bases are TGTGCCAGCAGTTCGGACAGGATCAAATCATACAATGAGCAGTTCTTC. The rearrangement joins TRBV28 to TRBJ2-1; 7 nucleotides align to TRBD1. V lost 4 bases and J lost 4; bases outside the gene matches: 10. The CDR3 sequence is 16 residues long. CDR1 and CDR2 from the germline V gene are MDHEN and SYDVKM.

The V call is TRBV5-1, the J call TRBJ1-6; D may be TRBD1 (5 bases). CDR3 length: 15 amino acids. Deletions cut 5 bases from V and 5 bases from J, with 14 bases between. Germline V CDR1 and CDR2: SGHRS, YFSETQ. CDR3 protein: CASSFSTGDNSPLHF. The CDR3 coding sequence is TGCGCCAGCAGTTTTTCAACGGGGGATAATTCACCCCTCCACTTT.

About this clone itself: In the same sample, other DNA sequences code for this CDR3. The chain joins TRBV5-6 to TRBJ2-7; 10 positions agree with TRBD1. The V and J ends lost 0 bases and 2 bases, in that order; junction bases with no gene match: 2. The CDR3 extends over 15 amino acids. The germline gives CDR1 SGHDT, CDR2 YYEEEE. CDR3: CASSLVGTGAYEQYF. DNA for the CDR3: TGTGCCAGCAGCTTGGTGGGGACAGGGGCCTACGAGCAGTACTTC.

The CDR3 DNA sequence: TGCGCCAGCTGCCCCACCGGACTAGGCACAGATACGCAGTATTTT. Encoded protein: CASCPTGLGTDTQYF. The genes are TRBV4-3 and TRBJ2-3; 7 bases agree with TRBD2. This CDR3 contains 15 residues. V shed 8 bases and J 1 base; nucleotides not matched to a gene: 9. CDR1 LGHNA and CDR2 YSLEER come from the germline V gene.

V is TRBV6-1 and J is TRBJ2-7; possibly TRBD1 for D (6 bases). Germline V gives CDR1 MNHNS, CDR2 SASEGT. This CDR3 has 14 residues. V lost 5 bases and J lost 4, with 15 bases in between. CDR3 sequence reads: CASSPGQPPYEQYF. The CDR3 DNA sequence: TGTGCCAGCAGTCCAGGACAGCCTCCTTACGAGCAGTACTTC.

This chain uses TRBV5-4 with TRBJ2-3; no clear D. V gave up 9 bases and J gave up 0 bases, with 17 bases separating them. The CDR3 spans 15 residues. Germline assignment: CDR1 SGHNT and CDR2 YYREEE (reference sequence). The CDR3 DNA follows: TGTGCCATGGCCCCCGCAGGACCTAGCACAGATACGCAGTATTTT. It codes for CAMAPAGPSTDTQYF.

This clone was recorded a few times. The sample contains more than one DNA sequence encoding this CDR3. V is TRBV30 and J is TRBJ2-3, with 8 bases lining up with TRBD2. The CDR3 sequence is 14 residues long. Trimming took 2 bases from V and 0 from J; bases not matched to a gene: 1. CDR1 and CDR2 (germline): GTSNPN, SVGIG (reference sequence). CDR3 protein: CAWSPGGSTDTQYF. In nucleotides, the CDR3 is TGTGCCTGGAGTCCGGGGGGGAGCACAGATACGCAGTATTTT.

The rearrangement links TRBV7-2 to TRBJ2-1; D is possibly TRBD1 (5 bases). With 4 bases removed from V and 9 bases from J, the gap between germline ends came to 10 bases. Germline V gene sequence: CDR1 SGHTA, CDR2 FQGNSA. The CDR3 spans 12 residues. The CDR3 nucleotides read TGTGCCAGCAGCTCCAGGGTTGGTGAGCAGTTCTTC. It yields the protein CASSSRVGEQFF.

To note about this clone: In the same sample, other DNA sequences code for this CDR3. V is TRBV6-5 and J is TRBJ2-5; 8 nucleotides align to TRBD1. The CDR3 is 14 residues long. The V segment lost 6 bases and the J segment 5 bases; nucleotides outside the gene matches: 8. Looked up from germline, CDR1 is MNHEY and CDR2 is SVGAGI. The CDR3, as DNA: TGTGCCAGCAGGACTCCAGGGGGCGGTGAGACCCAGTACTTC. Its protein product is CASRTPGGGETQYF.

The chain joins TRBV10-3 to TRBJ1-6; the D is unclear. CDR3 length equals 13 residues. The V and J ends lost 9 bases and 7 bases respectively, with 13 bases between them. The germline gives CDR1 ENHRY, CDR2 SYGVKD. The CDR3 sequence is CAICPSWNSPLHF. The CDR3 DNA reads as TGTGCCATTTGCCCCTCTTGGAATTCACCCCTCCACTTT.

V gene TRBV6-1 combines with J gene TRBJ1-2, with TRBD1 matching over 8 bases. V shed 6 bases, J shed 4 bases, and the junction held 7 bases outside the gene matches. The V gene's germline CDR1 is MNHNS and CDR2 SASEGT. The length of the CDR3 is 14 residues. The CDR3 loop is CASRPGQESYGYTF. In DNA form, the CDR3 reads TGTGCCAGCAGGCCGGGACAGGAGTCCTATGGCTACACCTTC.

The V and J genes are TRBV7-9 and TRBJ2-5, with 10 positions matching TRBD1. The CDR3 has 17 residues. Germline CDR1 reads SEHNR; CDR2 reads FQNEAQ (reference sequence). The V and J ends lost 4 bases and 5 bases, in that order; junction bases with no gene match: 13. The CDR3 region has the DNA TGTGCCAGCAGCTCTGGGGACAGGGGATTGGGTACGGAGACCCAGTACTTC. Translation gives CASSSGDRGLGTETQYF. Full variable domain (missing parts from reference TRBV7-9 and TRBJ2-5): DTGVSQNPRHKITKRGQNVTFRCDPISEHNRLYWYRQTLGQGPEFLTYFQNEAQLEKSRLLSDRFSAERPKGSFSTLEIQRTEQGDSAMYLCASSSGDRGLGTETQYFGPGTRLLVL.

The chain combines TRBV4-1 with TRBJ1-2, with D possibly being TRBD1 (6 bases). Trimming removed 0 bases from V and 6 bases from J, with 14 bases in between. Germline lookup yields CDR1 MGHRA and CDR2 YSYEKL. The length of the CDR3 is 15 residues. The CDR3 is CASSQEVAGGHGYTF. The DNA of the CDR3 is TGCGCCAGCAGCCAAGAGGTCGCTGGGGGCCATGGCTACACCTTC.

This chain links TRBV5-1 with TRBJ2-7; D gene ambiguous. The CDR3 spans 14 residues. Germline V gene lookup returns CDR1 SGHRS and CDR2 YFSETQ. Trimming pared 4 bases from V and 6 bases from J, leaving 17 bases between. This chain's CDR3 is CASSRLGSSPEQYF. Written as DNA, the CDR3 is TGCGCCAGCAGCCGGTTGGGTAGCTCCCCCGAGCAGTACTTC.

This clone came up once. This rearrangement joins TRBV30 to TRBJ1-1; 8 bases map to TRBD1. J was trimmed by 1 base and V by 5 bases; bases with no gene match: 3. The germline V gene encodes CDR1 GTSNPN and CDR2 SVGIG (reference sequence). CDR3 size: 13 residues. The CDR3: CAWLGQANTEAFF. For the CDR3, the DNA is TGTGCCTGGCTGGGACAGGCGAACACTGAAGCTTTCTTT.

The chain combines TRBV7-2 with TRBJ1-1; possible D gene TRBD1, 5 bases. V lost 5 bases and J 3 bases, leaving 19 bases between the germline ends. The CDR3 has 16 amino acids. In germline, CDR1 is SGHTA, CDR2 FQGNSA. CDR3 loop: CASSGDRFTGDTEAFF. CDR3 DNA sequence: TGTGCCAGCAGCGGAGACAGATTCACCGGTGACACTGAAGCTTTCTTT.